The 21 T cell receptor beta chains below were found in one sample sequenced in a study of blood T cell repertoires in COVID-19. The data were produced by immunoSEQ multiplex PCR, yet TCRdb's version contains in-frame clones alone and is incomplete. This table has around 140,000 clones, approximately 90% appearing once. Sequences were obtained from peripheral blood. These receptors came from a man aged 55 to 69 with active or convalescent COVID-19.

The V gene is TRBV19, the J gene TRBJ1-6; 8 bases align to TRBD1. With 5 bases clipped from V and 6 bases from J, the junction kept 6 bases outside the gene matches. There are 15 residues in the CDR3. The germline gives CDR1 LNHDA, CDR2 SQIVND (reference sequence). The CDR3 loop reads CASSAIDRGNSPLHF. The CDR3 coding sequence is TGTGCCAGTAGTGCTATAGACAGGGGTAATTCACCCCTCCACTTT.

This chain connects TRBV3-1 (or the pseudogene TRBV3-2) to TRBJ1-1, with D unclear. With 0 bases removed from V and 1 base from J, the gap between germline ends came to 6 bases. Per germline, CDR1 LGHDT and CDR2 YNNKEL (reference sequence). This CDR3 is built from 14 residues. CDR3 region: CASSQDISNTEAFF. CDR3 sequence (DNA): TGTGCCAGCAGCCAAGATATCTCGAACACTGAAGCTTTCTTT.

The chain employs TRBV6-2 or TRBV6-3 and TRBJ2-3; TRBD2 matches 10 bases. Germline V lookup: CDR1 MNHEY, CDR2 SVGEGT. The junction had 10 bases not matched to a gene; V was cut back by 2 bases and J by 2 bases. The CDR3 sequence is 18 residues long. CDR3 DNA: TGTGCCAGCAGTTACCCCCTCGGACTAGCGGAAAACACAGATACGCAGTATTTT. It codes for CASSYPLGLAENTDTQYF.

Here the CDR3 DNA reads TGTGCCAGCAGTAAGCGCAGGGGTGACGGGGAGCTGTTTTTT. Amino acid sequence: CASSKRRGDGELFF. The chain recombines TRBV6-5 with TRBJ2-2, with a weak D call TRBD1 (6 bases). The CDR3 is 14 residues long. Germline V gives CDR1 MNHEY, CDR2 SVGAGI. V lost 5 bases and J lost 7, with 14 bases in between.

The chain combines TRBV24-1 with TRBJ2-3, with 8 bases aligning to TRBD2. The ends lost 5 bases at V and 4 bases at J; junction bases unmatched: 10. The CDR3 contains 16 residues. Looked up from germline, CDR1 is KGHDR and CDR2 is SFDVKD. CDR3 loop: CATSGSSGTLPDTQYF. For the CDR3, the DNA is TGTGCCACCAGTGGAAGTAGCGGGACGTTGCCAGATACGCAGTATTTT.

The chain uses TRBV14 and TRBJ1-6, with D tentatively TRBD1 (6 bases). The CDR3 runs 19 residues. Germline loops: CDR1 SGHDN, CDR2 FVKESK. Deletions cut 0 bases from V and 8 bases from J, with 23 bases between. In nucleotides, the CDR3 is TGTGCCAGCAGCCAAGATAACAGGGCCCTTCGGGGGGAGGATTCACCCCTCCACTTT. Its translation: CASSQDNRALRGEDSPLHF.

The gene calls are TRBV21-1 and TRBJ2-1; no DNA check was done on the table's D call, TRBD1. TRBV21-1 is given as a pseudogene. This CDR3 has 17 amino acids. The CDR3 is CASSSQSETGRYNEQFF. DNA of the CDR3: TGTGCCAGCAGCTCTCAATCTGAGACAGGGAGGTACAATGAGCAGTTCTTC.

The V call is TRBV28, the J call TRBJ1-2, with D hard to call. The V end lost 2 bases, the J end lost 6 bases, and 7 bases lay between the germline ends. Germline values: CDR1 MDHEN, CDR2 SYDVKM. This CDR3 has 12 residues. The CDR3 here is CASSLISDGYTF. The CDR3 DNA reads TGTGCCAGCAGTTTAATTTCGGATGGCTACACCTTC.

CDR3 coding DNA: TGTGCCAGCAGTTCCGAATATCGGTATAGCAATCAGCCCCAGCATTTT. This codes for CASSSEYRYSNQPQHF. V and J are TRBV28 and TRBJ1-5; no definite D call. Germline values: CDR1 MDHEN, CDR2 SYDVKM. The CDR3 length is 16 residues. Trimming stripped 4 bases from V and 0 bases from J, with 13 bases between.

The chain recombines TRBV27 with TRBJ1-4; D is perhaps TRBD1 (6 bases). V was cut by 3 bases and J by 1 base, with 15 bases left in between. The CDR3 has 17 amino acids. Germline CDR1 is MNHEY and CDR2 is SMNVEV (reference sequence). The CDR3 loop is CASSFARGAGTNEKLFF. The CDR3 bases are TGTGCCAGCAGTTTTGCCAGGGGCGCAGGAACTAATGAAAAACTGTTTTTT.

This chain joins TRBV7-8 and TRBJ2-2; maybe TRBD1 (5 bases). CDR1 SGHVS and CDR2 FQNEAQ come from the germline V gene. This CDR3 has 14 amino acids. V shed 1 base and J shed 7 bases, with 10 bases lying between them. The CDR3 DNA sequence: TGTGCCAGCAGCTTAGTGTTCAGGGACGGGGAGCTGTTTTTT. This translates into CASSLVFRDGELFF.

The genes are TRBV11-2 and TRBJ2-7, with a possible D match to TRBD1 (5 bases). The CDR3 extends over 14 amino acids. The V end lost 5 bases, the J end lost 3 bases, and 14 bases lay between the germline ends. The germline V gene has CDR1 SGHAT and CDR2 FQNNGV. CDR3 protein: CASSPVGQYYEQYF. CDR3 sequence (DNA): TGTGCCAGCAGCCCGGTCGGACAATACTACGAGCAGTACTTC.

The chain couples TRBV9 to TRBJ2-2, with 11 bases that match TRBD2. Germline CDR1 SGDLS, CDR2 YYNGEE. Trimming took 3 bases from V and 5 from J; bases not matched to a gene: 6. The CDR3 has 16 amino acids. The DNA for the CDR3 is TGTGCCAGCAGCGGAACCGGGACTAGCGGAACCGGGGAGCTGTTTTTT. As protein: CASSGTGTSGTGELFF.

The rearrangement uses TRBV7-9 and TRBJ1-4, with D hard to call. The length of the CDR3 is 14 residues. Germline CDR1 reads SEHNR; CDR2 reads FQNEAQ (reference sequence). V lost 7 bases and J 0 bases, leaving 9 bases between the germline ends. This CDR3 reads CASINGTTNEKLFF. CDR3 in DNA: TGTGCCAGCATCAACGGGACAACTAATGAAAAACTGTTTTTT. The full variable domain, its missing parts supplied by reference TRBV7-9 and TRBJ1-4, is DTGVSQNPRHKITKRGQNVTFRCDPISEHNRLYWYRQTLGQGPEFLTYFQNEAQLEKSRLLSDRFSAERPKGSFSTLEIQRTEQGDSAMYLCASINGTTNEKLFFGSGTQLSVL.

This chain links TRBV9 with TRBJ1-6; tentative D call: TRBD1 (5 bases). Trimming removed 3 bases from V and 8 bases from J, with 12 bases in between. CDR1 is SGDLS and CDR2 is YYNGEE in the germline V gene. This CDR3 region has 14 residues. The CDR3: CASSDGGSDSPLHF. The CDR3 bases are TGTGCCAGCAGCGATGGGGGGTCGGATTCACCCCTCCACTTT.

The chain employs TRBV6-2 or TRBV6-3 and TRBJ2-1; the match to TRBD1 covers 7 bases. CDR3 length: 18 residues. Unmatched junction bases numbered 10, after V lost 0 bases and J lost 2 bases. Germline CDR1 reads MNHEY; CDR2 reads SVGEGT. In DNA form, the CDR3 reads TGTGCCAGCAGTTACTCGAAGTTTGACAGGGTTCCCTACAATGAGCAGTTCTTC. Its translation: CASSYSKFDRVPYNEQFF.

The gene calls are TRBV28 and TRBJ2-7; a weak D match, TRBD1 (5 bases). Trimming took 6 bases from V and 2 from J, leaving 11 bases between them. The CDR3 covers 13 residues. Germline V gene data show CDR1 as MDHEN and CDR2 as SYDVKM. The CDR3 DNA reads TGTGCCAGCAGGCAACAGGCTCCCTACGAGCAGTACTTC. Translation: CASRQQAPYEQYF.

The chain uses TRBV6-2 or TRBV6-3 and TRBJ2-2; D perhaps matches TRBD1 (6 bases). Germline CDR1 MNHEY, CDR2 SVGEGT. The CDR3 sequence is 16 residues long. The ends were cut back, 6 bases at V and 1 base at J, with 15 bases in the middle. The CDR3 nucleotides read TGTGCCAGCAGCCCAGCGAGGGGGTGGAACACCGGGGAGCTGTTTTTT. It translates to CASSPARGWNTGELFF.

This sequence joins TRBV7-3 and TRBJ1-3, with TRBD1 identical over 8 bases. This CDR3 spans 17 amino acids. With 3 bases clipped from V and 4 bases from J, the junction kept 11 bases outside the gene matches. Germline CDR1 SGHTA, CDR2 FQGTGA. The CDR3 here is CASSFHGGQGGGNTIYF. CDR3 nucleotide sequence: TGTGCCAGCAGCTTCCACGGAGGACAGGGCGGCGGAAACACCATATATTTT.

Note on this clone: The sample has other DNA sequences that encode this CDR3 too. J is TRBJ1-2 and V is TRBV18, with 9 bases that match TRBD1. V gave up 2 bases and J gave up 4 bases; unmatched junction bases: 2. The CDR3 loop spans 14 amino acids. The germline V gene encodes CDR1 KGHSH and CDR2 LQKENI. CDR3 protein: CASSPRQGGYGYTF. CDR3 coding DNA: TGTGCCAGCTCACCAAGACAGGGGGGCTATGGCTACACCTTC.

CDR3 coding DNA: TGTGCCAGTAGTATAAATAGAGTCCGGGAAAAACTGTTTTTT. This sequence encodes CASSINRVREKLFF. The chain recombines TRBV19 with TRBJ1-4; no definite D call. Per germline, CDR1 LNHDA and CDR2 SQIVND (reference sequence). CDR3 size: 14 residues. V dropped 2 bases and J dropped 8 bases, with 12 bases sitting between them. The full variable domain, with the rest looked up from reference TRBV19 and TRBJ1-4, is DGGITQSPKYLFRKEGQNVTLSCEQNLNHDAMYWYRQDPGQGLRLIYYSQIVNDFQKGDIAEGYSVSREKKESFPLTVTSAQKNPTAFYLCASSINRVREKLFFGSGTQLSVL.